This T cell receptor beta chain is drawn from a study of T-cell reconstitution after alpha-beta-depleted transplantation in children. During its preparation, the TCRbeta library received unique molecular identifiers. TCRdb re-derived calls from the PCR reads in MiXCR, one entry per CDR3 protein. The table lists under 450,000 distinct CDR3 sequences, about an eighth of them singletons, with about 4.5% in the top ten. This clonotype was counted at least ten times. From germline, CDR1 is MRHNA and CDR2 SNTAGT. With 2 bases removed from V and 2 bases from J, the gap between germline ends came to 8 bases. The CDR3 has 14 residues.

This chain uses TRBV6-4 with TRBJ2-3, with D possibly matching TRBD2 (7 bases). This clonotype was obtained from a human donor who donated a stem cell graft to a child with Fanconi anemia. The sequences come from PBMCs, collected from the stem cell graft. The CDR3 is CASSDGGATDTQYF. Here the CDR3 DNA reads TGTGCCAGCAGTGACGGGGGGGCCACAGATACGCAGTATTTT.